Included here is one TCR beta chain sequence, with context. This sample was included in a study of blood T cell repertoires in COVID-19. Background on the study: Samples came from the United States, Italy and Spain, spanning acute and convalescent COVID-19.

Germline CDR1 SEHNR, CDR2 FQNEAQ (reference sequence). Trimming took 5 bases from V and 3 from J, leaving 16 bases between them. The CDR3 contains 15 residues. Seattle patient enrollment occurred during active infection, with longitudinal follow-up thereafter. Original handling: Using reference gene primer amplification, nucleated cell counts were estimated. Here immunoSEQ multiplex PCR was the method, and the copy in TCRdb shows in-frame clones only, minus some. The V and J calls and clone size are taken from that table; D and trimming were inferred from the DNA. Of about 140,000 clones listed, around 83% are singletons.

The chain has TRBV7-9 and TRBJ1-1; D is possibly TRBD1 (6 bases). The TCR sequence derives from a man under 40 with COVID-19, enrolled during active disease. Input material: peripheral blood. The CDR3 DNA sequence: TGTGCCAGCAGCCCTCGGGCAGGGGATTACACTGAAGCTTTCTTT. Translation gives CASSPRAGDYTEAFF.